Below are 26 T cell receptor beta chains sequenced from a single sample in a study of blood T cell repertoires in COVID-19. The data were produced by immunoSEQ multiplex PCR, yet TCRdb's version contains in-frame clones alone and is incomplete. The sample shows 90,000 to 100,000 clones, approximately 85% of them seen only once. The specimen was peripheral blood. The receptors derive from a human donor in a cohort sampled during active COVID-19.

By frequency in the sample, this clone is large. For the CDR3, the DNA is TGTGCCAGCAGTTTCCAGGACTATGGCTACACCTTC. Protein sequence: CASSFQDYGYTF. The V gene is TRBV28, the J gene TRBJ1-2, with D uncertain. Germline assignment: CDR1 MDHEN and CDR2 SYDVKM. The CDR3 is 12 amino acids. Trimming removed 3 bases at V and 3 bases at J, with 5 bases between.

This clone was observed a single time. This chain joins TRBV9 and TRBJ1-5; D is possibly TRBD1 (5 bases). From germline, CDR1 is SGDLS and CDR2 YYNGEE. Between the trimmed V and J ends, which lost 4 bases and 0 bases, there was a span of 14 bases. The CDR3 runs to 16 residues. The CDR3 DNA reads as TGTGCCAGCAGCCGTGACAGTCATAATAGCAATCAGCCCCAGCATTTT. Amino acids: CASSRDSHNSNQPQHF.

The rearrangement uses TRBV28 and TRBJ2-4; 9 bases are shared with TRBD2. With V trimmed by 2 bases and J by 0 bases, 8 bases remained unmatched. The CDR3 totals 18 residues. Germline CDR1 MDHEN, CDR2 SYDVKM. The CDR3 sequence is CASSLGSSGTLAKNIQYF. The CDR3 coding sequence is TGTGCCAGCAGTTTAGGGTCTAGCGGGACTTTAGCCAAAAACATTCAGTACTTC.

The chain has TRBV27 and TRBJ2-1, with 10 bases aligning to TRBD2. CDR3 length equals 15 residues. Germline V gene lookup returns CDR1 MNHEY and CDR2 SMNVEV (reference sequence). V lost 3 bases, J lost 6 bases, and 5 bases stayed unmatched. The CDR3 nucleotides read TGTGCCAGCAGTTTCAAAGCGGGAGGGCTCAATGAGCAGTTCTTC. Protein sequence: CASSFKAGGLNEQFF.

The chain couples TRBV2 to TRBJ1-2; D is possibly TRBD1 (5 bases). The CDR3 is 14 amino acids. Germline V gene sequence: CDR1 SNHLY, CDR2 FYNNEI. The ends were cut back, 5 bases at V and 4 bases at J, with 14 bases in the middle. DNA for the CDR3: TGTGCCAGCAGTATTTCCACAGGATCCTATGGCTACACCTTC. Its translation: CASSISTGSYGYTF.

The V gene is TRBV7-3, the J gene TRBJ1-1, with 8 bases matching TRBD1. Germline lookup yields CDR1 SGHTA and CDR2 FQGTGA. This CDR3 is built from 15 residues. V lost 5 bases, J lost 4 bases, and 9 bases stayed unmatched. DNA of the CDR3: TGTGCCAGCAGCACTACAGGGGGAGGAGGCACTGAAGCTTTCTTT. Amino acids: CASSTTGGGGTEAFF. The full variable domain, in which reference TRBV7-3 and TRBJ1-1 provide the parts outside the CDR3, is GAGVSQTPSNKVTEKGKYVELRCDPISGHTALYWYRQSLGQGPEFLIYFQGTGAADDSGLPNDRFFAVRPEGSVSTLKIQRTERGDSAVYLCASSTTGGGGTEAFFGQGTRLTVV.

The V call is TRBV7-8, the J call TRBJ1-5; TRBD1 aligns across 8 bases. With V trimmed by 8 bases and J by 2 bases, 5 bases remained unmatched. The germline V gene has CDR1 SGHVS and CDR2 FQNEAQ. This CDR3 has 14 amino acids. CDR3 loop: CASVQGQGNQPQHF. Here the CDR3 DNA reads TGTGCCAGCGTCCAGGGACAGGGCAATCAGCCCCAGCATTTT.

This clone was detected only once. The CDR3: CASTLREGPYEQYF. CDR3 bases: TGTGCCAGCACCTTGAGGGAGGGACCCTACGAGCAGTACTTC. This chain uses TRBV28 with TRBJ2-7, with TRBD2 matching over 7 bases. Trimming cost V 7 bases and J 2 bases; bases outside gene matches: 8. Germline V gene sequence: CDR1 MDHEN, CDR2 SYDVKM. This CDR3 spans 14 amino acids.

This sequence joins TRBV5-1 and TRBJ1-5; 9 nucleotides match TRBD1. This CDR3 comprises 15 residues. Germline assignment: CDR1 SGHRS and CDR2 YFSETQ. The J segment lost 7 bases and the V segment lost 2 bases, leaving 7 bases of the junction unmatched. In DNA form, the CDR3 reads TGCGCCAGCAGCTTCGGGGACAGGGTAGGCCAGCCCCAGCATTTT. Protein product: CASSFGDRVGQPQHF.

This chain connects TRBV4-3 to TRBJ2-7; 12 bases agree with TRBD1. V lost 4 bases, J lost 2 bases, and 3 bases stayed unmatched. Germline V gene data show CDR1 as LGHNA and CDR2 as YSLEER. This CDR3 is built from 15 residues. The DNA of the CDR3 is TGCGCCAGCAGCCCAGGGACAGGGGGCACCTACGAGCAGTACTTC. Translating gives CASSPGTGGTYEQYF.

This clone was seen a single time. V is TRBV10-3 and J is TRBJ1-5; 7 bases are a match to TRBD1. From germline, CDR1 is ENHRY and CDR2 SYGVKD. The CDR3 is 15 amino acids. V dropped 10 bases and J dropped 0; count of bases not matched to a gene: 9. The CDR3, as DNA: TGTGCCACCCGCTCTCAGGGGGTTAGCAATCAGCCCCAGCATTTT. Amino acid sequence: CATRSQGVSNQPQHF.

The chain uses TRBV6-6 and TRBJ2-3; D perhaps matches TRBD2 (6 bases). The CDR3 consists of 16 residues. Germline V gene data show CDR1 as MNHNY and CDR2 as SVGAGI (reference sequence). Trimming removed 2 bases from V and 4 bases from J, with 16 bases in between. CDR3 sequence: CASSYAGGVWADTQYF. DNA for the CDR3: TGTGCCAGCAGTTACGCAGGCGGGGTGTGGGCAGATACGCAGTATTTT.

The V call is TRBV5-6, the J call TRBJ1-6; 11 positions agree with TRBD1. The CDR3 loop spans 15 amino acids. Looked up from germline, CDR1 is SGHDT and CDR2 is YYEEEE. Trimming cost V 4 bases and J 6 bases; bases outside gene matches: 3. CDR3 protein: CASSAGQGANSPLHF. CDR3 coding DNA: TGTGCCAGCAGCGCCGGACAGGGGGCTAATTCACCCCTCCACTTT.

This clone was seen a few times. The DNA of the CDR3 is TGCGCCAGCAGCCAAAATACGCCGGGGGGCACCGGGGAGCTGTTTTTT. Translating it yields CASSQNTPGGTGELFF. V and J are TRBV4-3 and TRBJ2-2; TRBD2 matches at 7 bases. This CDR3 spans 16 amino acids. V shed 2 bases and J 4 bases; nucleotides not matched to a gene: 7. The germline gives CDR1 LGHNA, CDR2 YSLEER.

Note on this clone: The junction does not match germline at one end; this may be a read error. The rearrangement uses TRBV7-7 and TRBJ2-1; 8 bases agree with TRBD2. Germline values: CDR1 SSHAT, CDR2 FNYEAQ (reference sequence). This CDR3 has 15 amino acids. The CDR3 coding sequence is TGTGCTAGCAGTTCGGGGCGGGGGGCCGGAAATGAGCAGTTCTTC. As protein: CASSSGRGAGNEQFF.

The chain couples TRBV30 to TRBJ2-2, with D possibly matching TRBD2 (6 bases). Germline V lookup: CDR1 GTSNPN, CDR2 SVGIG (reference sequence). This CDR3 comprises 14 residues. Trimming took 3 bases from V and 2 from J, leaving 10 bases between them. CDR3 amino acids: CAWRGRFNTGELFF. The CDR3 coding sequence is TGTGCCTGGAGAGGGAGGTTTAACACCGGGGAGCTGTTTTTT.

This chain links TRBV6-5 with TRBJ2-5, with D hard to call. CDR3 length equals 14 residues. Germline CDR1 MNHEY, CDR2 SVGAGI. V was cut by 2 bases and J by 4 bases, with 11 bases left in between. Here the CDR3 reads CASSYGLEGETQYF. For the CDR3, the DNA is TGTGCCAGCAGTTACGGTCTAGAAGGAGAGACCCAGTACTTC.

V usage is TRBV5-5 and J usage is TRBJ2-5; 11 bases agree with TRBD2. Germline CDR1 and CDR2: SGHKS and YYEKEE (reference sequence). V was pared by 3 bases and J by 3 bases, with 7 bases of the junction left unmatched. This CDR3 has 16 amino acids. CDR3 nucleotide sequence: TGTGCCAGCAGCTCGCTAATGACTAGCGGGGAAGAGACCCAGTACTTC. It yields the protein CASSSLMTSGEETQYF.

The J gene is TRBJ2-5, the V gene TRBV2; D unclear. The V end was cut by 6 bases, the J end by 0 bases, with 5 bases between. CDR1 and CDR2 (germline): SNHLY, FYNNEI. The CDR3 has 12 amino acids. CDR3 sequence reads: CASRPDQETQYF. In nucleotides, the CDR3 is TGTGCCAGCAGGCCGGACCAAGAGACCCAGTACTTC.

The chain carries TRBV3-1 (or the pseudogene TRBV3-2) and TRBJ2-7; D is unresolved. With 5 bases removed from V and 6 bases from J, the gap between germline ends came to 17 bases. Germline V gene data show CDR1 as LGHDT and CDR2 as YNNKEL (reference sequence). CDR3 length: 14 residues. The CDR3 spells CASSTRGGFSEQYF. CDR3 DNA sequence: TGTGCCAGCAGCACCCGAGGTGGCTTTTCCGAGCAGTACTTC.

This clone was seen at least ten times. The chain is built from TRBV5-1 and TRBJ2-7, with 11 bases lining up with TRBD2. Germline CDR1 and CDR2: SGHRS and YFSETQ. V dropped 1 base and J dropped 2; count of bases not matched to a gene: 2. This CDR3 region has 15 residues. The CDR3 region is CASSLSSGGPYEQYF. Written as DNA, the CDR3 is TGCGCCAGCAGCTTGTCTAGCGGGGGGCCCTACGAGCAGTACTTC.

V is TRBV3-1 (or the pseudogene TRBV3-2) and J is TRBJ2-5, with 7 bases fitting TRBD2. CDR1 is LGHDT and CDR2 is YNNKEL in the germline V gene (reference sequence). CDR3 length: 16 residues. V lost 4 bases to trimming and J lost 2 bases; unmatched junction nucleotides: 10. The chain's CDR3 is CASSPRRLAVQETQYF. The CDR3 DNA follows: TGTGCCAGCAGCCCCAGGAGGCTAGCGGTACAAGAGACCCAGTACTTC.

The rearrangement links TRBV18 to TRBJ1-3; no reliable D call. Germline V gene data show CDR1 as KGHSH and CDR2 as LQKENI. Trimming shortened V by 2 bases and J by 2 bases, and 7 bases separated the two germline ends. This CDR3 is built from 14 residues. The CDR3 DNA sequence: TGTGCCAGCTCACCAACCGGTACTGGAAACACCATATATTTT. Protein sequence: CASSPTGTGNTIYF. Full variable domain (rest looked up from reference TRBV18 and TRBJ1-3): NAGVMQNPRHLVRRRGQEARLRCSPMKGHSHVYWYRQLPEEGLKFMVYLQKENIIDESGMPKERFSAEFPKEGPSILRIQQVVRGDSAAYFCASSPTGTGNTIYFGEGSWLTVV.

This chain connects TRBV29-1 to TRBJ2-7; tentative D call: TRBD2 (5 bases). Germline V lookup: CDR1 SQVTM, CDR2 ANQGSEA. V was pared by 5 bases and J by 4 bases, with 12 bases between. This CDR3 is 12 amino acids long. The DNA for the CDR3 is TGCAGCGTTCGGACGGGGTCTTACGAGCAGTACTTC. This translates into CSVRTGSYEQYF.

The chain is built from TRBV5-6 and TRBJ1-3, with D hard to call. Germline V gene lookup returns CDR1 SGHDT and CDR2 YYEEEE. CDR3 length equals 16 residues. Trimming took off 3 bases at V and 0 bases at J, with 13 bases between the two ends. Here the CDR3 DNA reads TGTGCCAGCAGCTCCGTCCCAGGTATCTCTGGAAACACCATATATTTT. Its translation: CASSSVPGISGNTIYF.

The V gene is TRBV6-2 or TRBV6-3, the J gene TRBJ2-4; 9 bases are shared with TRBD2. This CDR3 comprises 16 residues. From germline, CDR1 is MNHEY and CDR2 SVGEGT. The V gene end was trimmed by 2 bases and the J gene end by 1 base; junction bases not matched to a gene: 3. CDR3 residues: CASSYAGLAAKNIQYF. The CDR3 DNA is TGTGCCAGCAGTTACGCCGGACTAGCGGCCAAAAACATTCAGTACTTC.